This T cell receptor beta chain was found in a study of blood T cell repertoires in COVID-19. In the study overall: Whether acute or convalescent, the COVID-19 samples came from the United States, Italy and Spain. The cDNA or gDNA used as material had been derived from T cells, B-cell-depleted T cells, or PBMCs.

Study processing details: The authors estimated nucleated cell counts from reference gene primer amplification. Here immunoSEQ multiplex PCR was the method, and the copy in TCRdb shows in-frame clones only, minus some. That table supplies the V and J calls and clone size; D and trimming were determined from the DNA. The top ten clones hold under 9.5% of a sample with roughly 200,000 clones, around 85% of them seen once. Sequencing input: peripheral blood. This TCR was recovered from a woman in her sixties with acute or convalescent COVID-19.

In nucleotides, the CDR3 is TGTGCCAGCAGCTTGCGCGGGGACACTGAAGCTTTCTTT. It encodes CASSLRGDTEAFF. V gene TRBV5-8 combines with J gene TRBJ1-1; D unresolved. This CDR3 contains 13 residues. Germline V gene lookup returns CDR1 SGHTS and CDR2 YDEGEE. Trimming shortened V by 1 base and J by 3 bases, and 7 bases separated the two germline ends.